Listed here are 18 T cell receptor beta chains from one sample, sequenced in a study of shared clonotypes between healthy human individuals. The table came from immunoSEQ multiplex PCR; TCRdb's copy has only in-frame clones and leaves some out. This table has under 1,100,000 clones, roughly 80% appearing once. The sample was memory CD4+ T cells sorted from blood. The subset was: CD45RA-negative fraction. The receptors were sampled from a man younger than 30 in good health.

This sequence joins TRBV2 and TRBJ2-3; D is possibly TRBD1 (5 bases). The CDR3 sequence is 13 residues long. The germline V gene has CDR1 SNHLY and CDR2 FYNNEI. V was cut by 6 bases and J by 2 bases, with 9 bases left in between. The CDR3 DNA reads as TGTGCCAGCAGCAGGGTGATCACAGATACGCAGTATTTT. Its translation is CASSRVITDTQYF.

As concerns this clone: At one of its ends the junction is not consistent with the germline gene, which may arise from a read error. The chain uses TRBV27 and TRBJ2-3; 10 positions match TRBD1. Germline V lookup: CDR1 MNHEY, CDR2 SMNVEV (reference sequence). The CDR3 extends over 17 amino acids. The CDR3 nucleotides are TGTGCCAGCAAAAAATCGCTCCGGGACAGGGGCACCGATACGCAGTATTTT. Translating it yields CASKKSLRDRGTDTQYF.

The V and J genes are TRBV5-1 and TRBJ1-2; D is possibly TRBD1 (5 bases). The CDR3 is 15 residues long. Looked up from germline, CDR1 is SGHRS and CDR2 is YFSETQ. Trimming cost V 0 bases and J 4 bases, with 13 bases left between them. CDR3 in amino acids: CASSLAGAAAYGYTF. CDR3 bases: TGCGCCAGCAGCTTGGCCGGGGCGGCCGCCTATGGCTACACCTTC. The whole variable domain, filled in from reference TRBV5-1 and TRBJ1-2, reads KAGVTQTPRYLIKTRGQQVTLSCSPISGHRSVSWYQQTPGQGLQFLFEYFSETQRNKGNFPGRFSGRQFSNSRSEMNVSTLELGDSALYLCASSLAGAAAYGYTFGSGTRLTVV.

This chain uses TRBV7-8 with TRBJ2-2; TRBD2 aligns across 12 bases. Germline V gives CDR1 SGHVS, CDR2 FQNEAQ. This CDR3 has 19 amino acids. V lost 5 bases, J lost 1 base, and 11 bases stayed unmatched. The CDR3 nucleotides are TGTGCCAGCAGCCCCAGGGCTAGCGGGGGGGGACTGAACACCGGGGAGCTGTTTTTT. Protein product: CASSPRASGGGLNTGELFF.

The rearrangement joins TRBV7-9 to TRBJ1-1; perhaps TRBD1 as D (6 bases). The CDR3 is made up of 14 amino acids. V shed 3 bases and J shed 4 bases, with 12 bases lying between them. Germline V gene lookup returns CDR1 SEHNR and CDR2 FQNEAQ (reference sequence). The CDR3 bases are TGTGCCAGCAGCTTTCAGGGGCGGATCACTGAAGCTTTCTTT. Protein sequence: CASSFQGRITEAFF.

This clone occurred once. This chain connects TRBV7-2 to TRBJ2-5; no clear D gene. The CDR3 is 14 amino acids. Germline V CDR1 and CDR2: SGHTA, FQGNSA. The V and J ends lost 2 bases and 2 bases respectively, with 9 bases between them. CDR3 DNA sequence: TGTGCCAGCAGCTTATTTCGCACTCAAGAGACCCAGTACTTC. Translated, it gives CASSLFRTQETQYF.

This chain connects TRBV9 to TRBJ2-7; D is possibly TRBD1 (6 bases). Looked up from germline, CDR1 is SGDLS and CDR2 is YYNGEE. This CDR3 is built from 14 residues. V was trimmed by 4 bases and J by 5 bases, leaving 16 bases between them. This CDR3 is CASSNRQVTNEQYF. The CDR3 coding sequence is TGTGCCAGCAGCAATCGACAGGTCACCAACGAGCAGTACTTC.

The chain is built from TRBV14 and TRBJ2-2; no clear D gene. With 2 bases removed from V and 6 bases from J, the gap between germline ends came to 4 bases. Per the germline V gene, CDR1 is SGHDN and CDR2 is FVKESK. The CDR3 is made up of 12 amino acids. The CDR3 bases are TGTGCCAGCAGCCAAAGTCCCGGGGAGCTGTTTTTT. It encodes CASSQSPGELFF.

The chain joins TRBV2 to TRBJ2-7, with TRBD1 as a possible D gene (5 bases). The CDR3 consists of 17 residues. Trimming pared 3 bases from V and 3 bases from J, leaving 21 bases between. Germline CDR1 is SNHLY and CDR2 is FYNNEI. This CDR3 is CASSDRVTNWRHYEQYF. CDR3 nucleotide sequence: TGTGCCAGCAGTGACAGGGTGACCAACTGGAGACACTACGAGCAGTACTTC.

V is TRBV10-2 and J is TRBJ2-7, with 12 bases fitting TRBD2. The CDR3 totals 14 residues. V trimming: 4 bases; J trimming: 7 bases; junction bases outside the gene matches: 5. Germline-derived CDR1 and CDR2 are WSHSY and SAAADI. CDR3 sequence (DNA): TGCGCCAGCAGTGTTCCAGGACTAGCGGGGGAGCAGTACTTC. Its translation: CASSVPGLAGEQYF.

The chain has TRBV30 and TRBJ1-5; a weak D match, TRBD1 (5 bases). Germline V lookup: CDR1 GTSNPN, CDR2 SVGIG (reference sequence). Trimming left V 1 base short and J 7 bases short, with 11 bases between. The CDR3 length is 13 residues. CDR3 protein: CAWSGGELQPQHF. In DNA form, the CDR3 reads TGTGCCTGGAGTGGAGGGGAACTACAGCCCCAGCATTTT.

This clone has a handful of counts. The chain has TRBV4-1 and TRBJ1-1, with a possible D match to TRBD1 (6 bases). CDR1 MGHRA and CDR2 YSYEKL come from the germline V gene. The V and J ends lost 2 bases and 3 bases respectively, with 13 bases between them. The CDR3 is 15 residues long. This CDR3 reads CASSQTGGGYTEAFF. The CDR3 nucleotides are TGCGCCAGCAGCCAAACGGGGGGCGGGTACACTGAAGCTTTCTTT.

The CDR3 loop reads CASSRDRDQPQHF. CDR3 in DNA: TGTGCCAGCAGCCGGGACAGGGATCAGCCCCAGCATTTT. This rearrangement joins TRBV9 to TRBJ1-5, with 9 positions matching TRBD1. V shed 4 bases and J 5 bases; nucleotides not matched to a gene: 1. The CDR3 length is 13 residues. Per germline, CDR1 SGDLS and CDR2 YYNGEE.

The chain has TRBV5-1 and TRBJ2-1, with D possibly being TRBD2 (6 bases). Germline V gene data show CDR1 as SGHRS and CDR2 as YFSETQ. The CDR3 spans 15 residues. Trimming removed 0 bases from V and 5 bases from J, with 12 bases in between. The CDR3: CASSLVGREDNEQFF. For the CDR3, the DNA is TGCGCCAGCAGCTTGGTCGGAAGGGAGGACAATGAGCAGTTCTTC.

V and J are TRBV6-5 and TRBJ1-5; D is unclear. Germline CDR1 and CDR2: MNHEY and SVGAGI. The ends were cut back, 6 bases at V and 3 bases at J, with 9 bases in the middle. There are 13 residues in the CDR3. DNA of the CDR3: TGTGCCAGCAGATCTCAGCCCAATCAGCCCCAGCATTTT. This gives the protein CASRSQPNQPQHF.

This clone turned up a few times. The rearrangement uses TRBV29-1 and TRBJ1-1; possible D gene TRBD1, 5 bases. The V end lost 5 bases, the J end lost 3 bases, and 7 bases lay between the germline ends. Germline V lookup: CDR1 SQVTM, CDR2 ANQGSEA. The CDR3 has 11 amino acids. CDR3 sequence reads: CSVSRDTEAFF. Here the CDR3 DNA reads TGCAGCGTTTCCAGGGACACTGAAGCTTTCTTT.

The rearrangement links TRBV6-5 to TRBJ2-7; TRBD2 matches 12 bases. The germline gives CDR1 MNHEY, CDR2 SVGAGI. The CDR3 extends over 14 amino acids. V gave up 2 bases and J gave up 4 bases; unmatched junction bases: 0. CDR3 DNA sequence: TGTGCCAGCAGTTACCTAGCGGGGGGGTACGAGCAGTACTTC. Translated: CASSYLAGGYEQYF.

This chain uses TRBV5-6 with TRBJ2-7; no clear D gene. Per the germline V gene, CDR1 is SGHDT and CDR2 is YYEEEE. The V end lost 7 bases, the J end lost 2 bases, and 19 bases lay between the germline ends. CDR3 size: 15 residues. The CDR3: CASRGEGSQAYEQYF. The CDR3 coding sequence is TGTGCCAGCCGAGGAGAAGGCTCTCAGGCCTACGAGCAGTACTTC.